Shown below are 20 T cell receptor beta chains from a single sample sequenced in a study of T cell responses to AZD1222 COVID-19 vaccine. Produced via immunoSEQ multiplex PCR; TCRdb's table is partial and in-frame only. The data hold some 180,000 clones, with roughly 92% observed a single time. The sample here was peripheral blood, taken on day 0 of AZD1222 vaccination. These receptor sequences come from an adult in good health.

In DNA form, the CDR3 reads TGTGCCAGCAGTGAACAGTGGGCCCCAGGGGGCTACACCTTC. Its protein is CASSEQWAPGGYTF. The chain is built from TRBV2 and TRBJ1-2; D might be TRBD1 (5 bases). CDR3 length: 14 amino acids. Germline V CDR1 and CDR2: SNHLY, FYNNEI. V lost 2 bases and J lost 8, with 15 bases in between.

The chain links TRBV7-2 to TRBJ2-7; D gene uncertain. The CDR3 runs 14 residues. CDR1 and CDR2 from the germline V gene are SGHTA and FQGNSA. The V end was cut by 4 bases, the J end by 2 bases, with 12 bases between. The CDR3 here is CASSSTPTPYEQYF. CDR3 bases: TGTGCCAGCAGCTCGACACCGACTCCCTACGAGCAGTACTTC.

The J gene is TRBJ1-2, the V gene TRBV10-3; D ambiguous. The CDR3 loop spans 13 amino acids. With 8 bases removed from V and 4 bases from J, the gap between germline ends came to 14 bases. The germline V gene encodes CDR1 ENHRY and CDR2 SYGVKD. CDR3 nucleotide sequence: TGTGCCATCGGGGAGGAGAAGGGCTATGGCTACACCTTC. The encoded protein is CAIGEEKGYGYTF.

J is TRBJ2-3 and V is TRBV4-2; D remains ambiguous. V lost 0 bases to trimming and J lost 2 bases, with 12 bases between them. The CDR3 contains 16 residues. CDR1 is LGHNA, CDR2 YNFKEQ, per germline. The CDR3 sequence is CASSQDQADYTDTQYF. CDR3 nucleotide sequence: TGTGCCAGCAGCCAAGATCAGGCTGATTACACAGATACGCAGTATTTT.

The chain has TRBV3-1 (or the pseudogene TRBV3-2) and TRBJ1-1; D not certain. This CDR3 comprises 13 residues. Trimming pared 4 bases from V and 3 bases from J, leaving 9 bases between. From germline, CDR1 is LGHDT and CDR2 YNNKEL (reference sequence). The CDR3 DNA sequence: TGTGCCAGCAGCCTCTTACGATACACTGAAGCTTTCTTT. Residues: CASSLLRYTEAFF.

V and J are TRBV27 and TRBJ2-2; perhaps TRBD2 as D (5 bases). The germline V and J ends were trimmed by 4 bases and 0 bases, with 9 bases remaining between them. Looked up from germline, CDR1 is MNHEY and CDR2 is SMNVEV (reference sequence). The CDR3 spans 15 residues. DNA of the CDR3: TGTGCCAGCAGTTACGGGGTTTCGAACACCGGGGAGCTGTTTTTT. It yields the protein CASSYGVSNTGELFF.

V and J are TRBV2 and TRBJ1-1; the match to TRBD1 covers 7 bases. CDR3 length: 13 amino acids. With V trimmed by 6 bases and J by 4 bases, 5 bases remained unmatched. Germline V CDR1 and CDR2: SNHLY, FYNNEI. This chain's CDR3 is CASSFGTVTEAFF. DNA for the CDR3: TGTGCCAGCAGCTTCGGGACAGTCACTGAAGCTTTCTTT.

Only one count was recorded for this clone. The V gene is TRBV7-9, the J gene TRBJ2-1; 7 bases match TRBD1. The CDR3 extends over 14 amino acids. V lost 3 bases and J lost 4; bases outside the gene matches: 3. In germline, CDR1 is SEHNR, CDR2 FQNEAQ (reference sequence). CDR3: CASSFGTAYNEQFF. In nucleotides, the CDR3 is TGTGCCAGCAGCTTCGGGACAGCATACAATGAGCAGTTCTTC. The full variable domain, its missing parts supplied by reference TRBV7-9 and TRBJ2-1, is DTGVSQNPRHKITKRGQNVTFRCDPISEHNRLYWYRQTLGQGPEFLTYFQNEAQLEKSRLLSDRFSAERPKGSFSTLEIQRTEQGDSAMYLCASSFGTAYNEQFFGPGTRLTVL.

As DNA, the CDR3 is TGTGCTAGTGGTTTGGCGGGACAATACACTGAAGCTTTCTTT. This encodes CASGLAGQYTEAFF. The chain has TRBV12-5 and TRBJ1-1, with D possibly being TRBD1 (6 bases). V was trimmed by 1 base and J by 3 bases, leaving 9 bases between them. CDR1 and CDR2 (germline): LGHNT, FRNRAP. This CDR3 spans 14 amino acids.

This chain joins TRBV6-6 and TRBJ1-4; TRBD1 might be the D (5 bases). This CDR3 region has 15 residues. CDR1 and CDR2 from the germline V gene are MNHNY and SVGAGI (reference sequence). The germline V and J ends were trimmed by 0 bases and 7 bases, with 12 bases remaining between them. The CDR3 region has the DNA TGTGCCAGCAGTTACTCGGGCAGGGTTGGTGAAAAACTGTTTTTT. It codes for CASSYSGRVGEKLFF.

The J gene is TRBJ2-2, the V gene TRBV7-3; D might be TRBD2 (6 bases). The CDR3 has 15 amino acids. Trimming removed 5 bases at V and 2 bases at J, with 12 bases between. Germline V gene data show CDR1 as SGHTA and CDR2 as FQGTGA. The CDR3 loop reads CASSADYHNTGELFF. The DNA for the CDR3 is TGTGCCAGCAGCGCGGACTACCATAACACCGGGGAGCTGTTTTTT.

This sequence joins TRBV7-9 and TRBJ2-6; maybe TRBD2 (5 bases). V lost 5 bases, J lost 0 bases, and 8 bases lay in between. The CDR3 runs 15 residues. In germline, CDR1 is SEHNR, CDR2 FQNEAQ (reference sequence). The CDR3 DNA follows: TGTGCCAGCAGCCCACGGGGCTCTGGGGCCAACGTCCTGACTTTC. Protein product: CASSPRGSGANVLTF.

The V and J genes are TRBV18 and TRBJ1-1; 7 nucleotides match TRBD1. Germline CDR1 and CDR2: KGHSH and LQKENI. Trimming removed 0 bases from V and 5 bases from J; junction bases left unmatched: 9. This CDR3 is built from 16 residues. Here the CDR3 DNA reads TGTGCCAGCTCACCACCAGGAAGAGCCAGGGGGACTGAAGCTTTCTTT. It codes for CASSPPGRARGTEAFF.

The chain joins TRBV11-1 to TRBJ1-2; 10 bases fit TRBD1. V shed 3 bases and J 0 bases; nucleotides not matched to a gene: 1. This CDR3 is 15 amino acids long. The germline gives CDR1 SGHAT, CDR2 FQDESV (reference sequence). The CDR3 reads CASSLGTGANYGYTF. The CDR3 region has the DNA TGTGCCAGCAGCTTGGGGACAGGGGCTAACTATGGCTACACCTTC.

The chain has TRBV5-5 and TRBJ1-4; D perhaps matches TRBD1 (5 bases). V dropped 3 bases and J dropped 6 bases, with 12 bases sitting between them. The CDR3 consists of 14 residues. Germline V gives CDR1 SGHKS, CDR2 YYEKEE (reference sequence). CDR3: CASSYAGRDEKLFF. Here the CDR3 DNA reads TGTGCCAGCAGCTACGCAGGGCGGGATGAAAAACTGTTTTTT.

The chain couples TRBV6-1 to TRBJ1-5; TRBD1 is a possible D gene (5 bases). V lost 2 bases and J 0 bases, leaving 8 bases between the germline ends. In germline, CDR1 is MNHNS, CDR2 SASEGT. The CDR3 covers 15 residues. CDR3 protein: CASSERGGSNQPQHF. CDR3 DNA: TGTGCCAGCAGTGAAAGGGGCGGTAGCAATCAGCCCCAGCATTTT.

The chain carries TRBV6-4 and TRBJ1-1, with unresolved D. CDR1 is MRHNA and CDR2 is SNTAGT in the germline V gene. The CDR3 is 13 residues long. The V and J ends lost 6 bases and 0 bases respectively, with 8 bases between them. The CDR3 sequence: CASRAAMNTEAFF. For the CDR3, the DNA is TGTGCCAGCAGGGCAGCCATGAACACTGAAGCTTTCTTT.

J is TRBJ1-2 and V is TRBV19; TRBD1 matches 10 bases. Germline-derived CDR1 and CDR2 are LNHDA and SQIVND (reference sequence). This CDR3 is built from 14 residues. V shed 2 bases and J 5 bases; nucleotides not matched to a gene: 2. CDR3 residues: CASSIWGQGYGYTF. CDR3 nucleotide sequence: TGTGCCAGTAGTATATGGGGACAGGGGTATGGCTACACCTTC.

The rearrangement links TRBV7-9 to TRBJ1-6; D is unresolved. Trimming removed 1 base at V and 8 bases at J, with 12 bases between. Per germline, CDR1 SEHNR and CDR2 FQNEAQ (reference sequence). The CDR3 contains 15 residues. DNA for the CDR3: TGTGCCAGCAGCTTAGTAACTGGGCTCGATTCACCCCTCCACTTT. This sequence encodes CASSLVTGLDSPLHF.

This clone was recorded once. J is TRBJ1-5 and V is TRBV7-2, with TRBD1 matching over 9 bases. Looked up from germline, CDR1 is SGHTA and CDR2 is FQGNSA. The CDR3 covers 14 residues. Trimming removed 3 bases from V and 11 bases from J; junction bases left unmatched: 8. CDR3 region: CASSLGQGGRAQHF. CDR3 DNA: TGTGCCAGCAGCTTGGGACAGGGAGGTAGGGCCCAGCATTTT.